This is a list of T cell receptor beta chains from one sample in a study of monozygotic twins with inflammatory bowel disease. TCRdb reprocessed the 5' RACE reads and stores each CDR3 protein as one record, lacking DNA. The sample's table shows some 450,000 distinct CDR3 sequences. The material sequenced was blood. These receptors were taken from a human donor with ulcerative colitis or Crohn's disease, or a healthy co-twin of an affected twin (not recorded which). Both conserved end residues are part of each CDR3.

V gene,J gene,CDR3 protein
TRBV7-3,TRBJ2-5,CASSSKIGQQETQYF
TRBV5-1,TRBJ2-7,CASSLKVRGSYEQYF
TRBV12-3/TRBV12-4,TRBJ2-7,CASRSYRGSSYEQYF
TRBV5-6,TRBJ1-2,CASSETGFGYTF
TRBV20-1,TRBJ2-7,CSALSSELYEQYF
TRBV19,TRBJ2-6,CAIEETGANVLTF
TRBV6-6,TRBJ1-5,CASSTANSNQPQHF
TRBV6-1,TRBJ2-5,CASSRSGVETQYF
TRBV7-9,TRBJ1-1,CASSLIGVGNEAFF
TRBV18,TRBJ2-3,CASSPGASVDTQYF
TRBV6-1,TRBJ1-2,CASSDGQGYGYTF
TRBV7-8,TRBJ1-2,CASSSSVSDYYGYTF
TRBV20-1,TRBJ1-6,CSARDIGGSSSYNSPLHF
TRBV7-3,TRBJ2-6,CASSPEVTYLSGANVLTF
TRBV7-9,TRBJ1-3,CASSFGQLGNTIYF
TRBV4-3,TRBJ2-3,CASSQEASGKTDTQYF
TRBV5-6,TRBJ2-7,CASSLQGALGYEQYF
TRBV4-1,TRBJ1-1,CASSRISGTGNTEAFF
TRBV5-1,TRBJ2-1,CASSFSGQDYNEQFF
TRBV6-5,TRBJ2-3,CASSYSSGRGDTQYF
TRBV29-1,TRBJ1-1,CSVGRANTEAFF
TRBV20-1,TRBJ2-7,CSARLHYEQYF
TRBV20-1,TRBJ2-2,CSARRTSGESRELFF
TRBV30,TRBJ2-7,CAWSTGTQYEQYF
TRBV12-3/TRBV12-4,TRBJ2-5,CASSYPGGQETQYF
TRBV4-2,TRBJ1-2,CASSQDRGQNYGYTF